This TCR beta chain was sequenced for a study of human T cells and chemical hapten exposure. This clonotype was detected only a few times. Indicated time point: patch test 1, 2 weeks after DPC sensitization. Described treatment: therapeutic diphenylcyclopropenone sensitization with weekly scalp DPC. Every patch test was put on after a blood sample was taken. The junction had 5 bases not matched to a gene; V was cut back by 1 base and J by 0 bases. The V gene's germline CDR1 is LGHDT and CDR2 YNNKEL (reference sequence). CDR3 length: 17 residues. The library tagged each cDNA molecule with unique molecular identifiers. TCRdb re-derived calls from the RACE reads in MiXCR, one entry per CDR3 protein. The data show 180,000 or so distinct CDR3 sequences, 20% to 25% seen once.

This specimen consisted of whole blood, obtained in connection with sensitization to the hapten diphenylcyclopropenone (DPC). This receptor was obtained from a woman aged 45 to 65 with alopecia areata. Some clones in this sample may be carry-over from other donors' samples. The genes are TRBV3-1 and TRBJ1-1; 10 positions agree with TRBD1. The CDR3 spells CASSQGRDRGMNTEAFF. In DNA, the CDR3 is TGTGCCAGCAGCCAAGGAAGGGACAGGGGTATGAACACTGAAGCTTTCTTT.